These T cell receptor beta chains were read from a single sample in a study of blood T cell repertoires in COVID-19. The table came from immunoSEQ multiplex PCR; TCRdb's copy has only in-frame clones and leaves some out. The sample yields some 290,000 clones, 87% seen once. The sample consisted of peripheral blood. The origin of the receptors is a woman aged 45-59 years who had recovered from COVID-19. Both conserved end residues are part of each CDR3. Fields, in order: J gene, clone size, D gene, V gene, CDR3 DNA, CDR3 protein. A D gene is named only where the DNA matches it firmly. Size values are once, few and many counts, or a class for expanded clones, and some rows have none.

>TRBJ2-1|.|TRBD2|TRBV7-8
TGTGCCAGCAGCGTGGGACTAGCGGTCTACAATGAGCAGTTCTTC
CASSVGLAVYNEQFF
>TRBJ2-7|once|.|TRBV29-1
TGCAGCGCTCGTGAAAATAGTTTTTACGAGCAGTACTTC
CSARENSFYEQYF
>TRBJ2-5|.|TRBD1|TRBV9
TGTGCCAGCAGCTGGACAGGGGCGAGTGAGACCCAGTACTTC
CASSWTGASETQYF
>TRBJ1-5|few|.|TRBV6-5
TGTGCCAGCAGTCGGTTAGACAATCAGCCCCAGCATTTT
CASSRLDNQPQHF
>TRBJ1-2|.|TRBD1|TRBV28
TGTGCCAGCAGTGGGCTCCAGGGGGCTCGTCGCTATGGCTACACCTTC
CASSGLQGARRYGYTF
>TRBJ1-1|.|.|TRBV14
TGTGCCAGCAGCCCGGGACACAAGAACACTGAAGCTTTCTTT
CASSPGHKNTEAFF
>TRBJ2-3|.|TRBD2|TRBV28
TGTGCCAGCAGTTTGGCTAGCGGGAACACAGATACGCAGTATTTT
CASSLASGNTDTQYF
>TRBJ2-1|.|TRBD2|TRBV27
TGTGCCAGCCGTATCCGGGAGAGCGGGGATGGCAATGAGCAGTTCTTC
CASRIRESGDGNEQFF
>TRBJ2-5|.|.|TRBV5-5
TGTGCCAGCAGCTTAGTCCAGGGGCCTAAAAACCAAGAGACCCAGTACTTC
CASSLVQGPKNQETQYF
>TRBJ2-5|.|.|TRBV2
TGTGCCACGTCAGGGCTCCTGGGCCAAGAGACCCAGTACTTC
CATSGLLGQETQYF
>TRBJ2-1|.|TRBD2|TRBV9
TGTGCCAGCAGCGCCCCTTCCCGGGAGGCCCCAGCGAATGAGCAGTTCTTC
CASSAPSREAPANEQFF
>TRBJ2-1|.|.|TRBV18
TGTGCCAGCTCACCACTGGACAGCTCATCGCAGTTCTTC
CASSPLDSSSQFF
>TRBJ2-2|.|.|TRBV11-3
TGTGCCAGCAGCACCACCCACTACCCCCGGGAGCTGTTTTTT
CASSTTHYPRELFF
>TRBJ1-2|few|.|TRBV19
TGTGCCAGTAGGGTTGGAGAGTACCCTAACTATGGCTACACCTTC
CASRVGEYPNYGYTF
>TRBJ2-5|once|TRBD1|TRBV5-1
TGCGCCAGCAGCCCCCGAAGCCGGGACAGGGTGATCCAAGAGACCCAGTACTTC
CASSPRSRDRVIQETQYF
>TRBJ1-4|.|TRBD1|TRBV5-1
TGCGCCAGCAGCAGACAGGGGGATAATGAAAAACTGTTTTTT
CASSRQGDNEKLFF
>TRBJ1-1|.|.|TRBV11-3
TGTGCCAGCAGCGGAGAGAACACTGAAGCTTTCTTT
CASSGENTEAFF
>TRBJ1-2|.|.|TRBV19
TGTGCCAGTACCTCCCCTACCTATGGCTACACCTTC
CASTSPTYGYTF
>TRBJ1-1|.|.|TRBV19
TGTGCCAGTAGTATTGAGGTTATGAACACTGAAGCTTTCTTT
CASSIEVMNTEAFF
>TRBJ2-5|.|.|TRBV5-1
TGCGCCAGCAGCTTGGACGGGGAGACCCAGTACTTC
CASSLDGETQYF
>TRBJ2-3|few|.|TRBV19
TGTGCCAGTAGTATAGTCCTAGCCACAGATACGCAGTATTTT
CASSIVLATDTQYF
>TRBJ1-1|.|.|TRBV20-1
TGCAGTGCTAGTCTGTGGGGGCGGCCTGAAGCTTTCTTT
CSASLWGRPEAFF